Presented here are 21 T cell receptor beta chains from one specimen sequenced in a study of identifying expanded T cells in peripheral blood. The table came from immunoSEQ multiplex PCR; TCRdb's copy has only in-frame clones and leaves some out. The sample includes around 81,000 clones, about 85% of them seen just once. The sequenced material came from blood. The origin of the receptors is a person between 18 and 69 years old in good health.

The chain is built from TRBV11-3 and TRBJ1-1, with no clear D. The V end lost 4 bases, the J end lost 5 bases, and 14 bases lay between the germline ends. This CDR3 spans 14 amino acids. CDR1 is SGHNT, CDR2 YENEEA, per germline. The CDR3, as DNA: TGTGCCAGCAGCTACAGCGCTTATGAGACTGAAGCTTTCTTT. Amino acids: CASSYSAYETEAFF.

The CDR3 sequence is CASSPSGQVYGYTF. For the CDR3, the DNA is TGTGCCAGCAGCCCGAGCGGACAGGTCTATGGCTACACCTTC. V usage is TRBV7-2 and J usage is TRBJ1-2, with 7 bases matching TRBD1. J gave up 4 bases and V 5 bases, and 7 bases lay outside the gene matches. The germline V gene encodes CDR1 SGHTA and CDR2 FQGNSA. The CDR3 is made up of 14 amino acids.

The genes are TRBV7-6 and TRBJ2-1; tentatively, D is TRBD2 (6 bases). Per germline, CDR1 SGHVS and CDR2 FNYEAQ. The CDR3 contains 16 residues. V was shortened by 3 bases and J by 3 bases, with 15 bases between the two germline ends. Here the CDR3 reads CASSLEAGSFYNEQFF. The CDR3 DNA is TGTGCCAGCAGCTTGGAGGCGGGGAGCTTCTACAATGAGCAGTTCTTC.

The gene calls are TRBV5-4 and TRBJ2-3; 7 bases align to TRBD2. The CDR3 is made up of 16 amino acids. The germline V gene encodes CDR1 SGHNT and CDR2 YYREEE (reference sequence). V lost 0 bases to trimming and J lost 2 bases; unmatched junction nucleotides: 6. This CDR3 is CASSLGPSGYTDTQYF. DNA of the CDR3: TGTGCCAGCAGCTTGGGTCCTAGCGGATACACAGATACGCAGTATTTT.

This clone was detected once. The rearrangement uses TRBV7-8 and TRBJ1-5; 11 bases map to TRBD1. The germline V gene has CDR1 SGHVS and CDR2 FQNEAQ. This CDR3 spans 14 amino acids. Trimming at V came to 5 bases and at J to 4 bases, leaving 1 base not matched to a gene. DNA for the CDR3: TGTGCCAGCAGCGGGACAGGGGGTAATCAGCCCCAGCATTTT. It specifies CASSGTGGNQPQHF.

V and J are TRBV6-1 and TRBJ2-7; D not resolved. The CDR3 totals 13 residues. CDR1 is MNHNS, CDR2 SASEGT, per germline. V was pared by 4 bases and J by 2 bases, with 9 bases between. The CDR3: CASSVDLTYEQYF. In DNA, the CDR3 is TGTGCCAGCAGTGTGGACCTAACCTACGAGCAGTACTTC.

The V gene is TRBV6-5, the J gene TRBJ1-1; D is uncertain. The CDR3 contains 13 residues. The V end was cut by 8 bases, the J end by 6 bases, with 16 bases between. From germline, CDR1 is MNHEY and CDR2 SVGAGI. This CDR3 is CASRSVFLAEAFF. The DNA of the CDR3 is TGTGCCAGCCGGAGTGTTTTTTTAGCTGAAGCTTTCTTT.

Only a few counts were recorded for this clone. The chain joins TRBV10-3 to TRBJ1-2; 7 nucleotides agree with TRBD1. V lost 0 bases to trimming and J lost 4 bases; unmatched junction nucleotides: 2. Germline CDR1 is ENHRY and CDR2 is SYGVKD. CDR3 length: 14 amino acids. DNA for the CDR3: TGTGCCATCAGTGAGTCGGGACAGTCCTATGGCTACACCTTC. Translating it yields CAISESGQSYGYTF.

This clone showed up just a few times. The chain is built from TRBV27 and TRBJ1-6; unclear D gene. Trimming removed 8 bases from V and 7 bases from J, with 15 bases in between. CDR1 MNHEY and CDR2 SMNVEV come from the germline V gene (reference sequence). The CDR3 consists of 14 residues. The CDR3 reads CASGILGGNSPLHF. CDR3 nucleotides: TGTGCCAGCGGGATATTGGGCGGAAATTCACCCCTCCACTTT.

Here the CDR3 reads CATSRVYDGYTF. CDR3 in DNA: TGTGCCACCAGCAGAGTGTACGATGGCTACACCTTC. The J gene is TRBJ1-2, the V gene TRBV15; no clear D. The CDR3 totals 12 residues. CDR1 and CDR2 (germline): LNHNV, YYDKDF (reference sequence). Trimming cost V 1 base and J 6 bases, with 6 bases left between them.

The rearrangement uses TRBV27 and TRBJ1-2; D gene uncertain. Between the trimmed V and J ends, which lost 11 bases and 5 bases, there was a span of 18 bases. The CDR3 extends over 13 amino acids. The germline gives CDR1 MNHEY, CDR2 SMNVEV (reference sequence). CDR3: CASKRGSRYGYTF. The CDR3, as DNA: TGTGCCTCCAAACGAGGGTCTCGATATGGCTACACCTTC.

This sequence joins TRBV4-3 and TRBJ1-1; no firm D call. CDR3 length: 13 amino acids. Germline loops: CDR1 LGHNA, CDR2 YSLEER. Trimming removed 1 base from V and 14 bases from J, with 17 bases in between. This CDR3 reads CASSQAAADRSFF. CDR3 sequence (DNA): TGCGCCAGCAGCCAAGCTGCCGCGGACCGCTCCTTCTTT.

The rearrangement joins TRBV19 to TRBJ1-1, with 11 bases fitting TRBD1. Trimming took 3 bases from V and 4 from J; bases not matched to a gene: 13. The CDR3 consists of 18 residues. Germline assignment: CDR1 LNHDA and CDR2 SQIVND (reference sequence). The CDR3 region has the DNA TGTGCCAGTAGTATGGCCTTTCGGACAGGGGGCGCGGGCACTGAAGCTTTCTTT. This translates into CASSMAFRTGGAGTEAFF.

The chain couples TRBV7-9 to TRBJ2-7, with 8 bases fitting TRBD1. Germline V gene data show CDR1 as SEHNR and CDR2 as FQNEAQ (reference sequence). The CDR3 covers 18 residues. Losses at the gene ends were 4 bases for V and 6 bases for J; bases not matched to a gene: 20. The CDR3, as DNA: TGTGCCAGCAGCTCCCCCACCCGGGGAACGCAGGGGGCTGGCGAGCAGTACTTC. It translates to CASSSPTRGTQGAGEQYF. Combining the CDR3 with reference TRBV7-9 and TRBJ2-7 gives the whole variable domain DTGVSQNPRHKITKRGQNVTFRCDPISEHNRLYWYRQTLGQGPEFLTYFQNEAQLEKSRLLSDRFSAERPKGSFSTLEIQRTEQGDSAMYLCASSSPTRGTQGAGEQYFGPGTRLTVT.

The gene calls are TRBV7-9 and TRBJ1-5; unclear D gene. The CDR3 is 13 amino acids. Trimming took off 1 base at V and 5 bases at J, with 6 bases between the two ends. CDR1 SEHNR and CDR2 FQNEAQ come from the germline V gene (reference sequence). CDR3 DNA: TGTGCCAGCAGCTTAGAGCGGTATCAGCCCCAGCATTTT. It yields the protein CASSLERYQPQHF.

This chain joins TRBV4-1 and TRBJ2-5; no clear D. Germline CDR1 and CDR2: MGHRA and YSYEKL. The CDR3 length is 15 residues. Trimming left V 2 bases short and J 2 bases short, with 12 bases between. CDR3 sequence reads: CASSQQFIGQETQYF. The CDR3 coding sequence is TGCGCCAGCAGCCAACAGTTTATCGGACAAGAGACCCAGTACTTC.

The J gene is TRBJ2-1, the V gene TRBV12-5, with D maybe TRBD1 (6 bases). Trimming pared 0 bases from V and 7 bases from J, leaving 19 bases between. CDR3 size: 17 residues. Germline V CDR1 and CDR2: LGHNT, FRNRAP. The CDR3 here is CASGLVHLQGSSNEQFF. For the CDR3, the DNA is TGTGCTAGTGGTTTGGTACACCTCCAGGGGAGTTCTAATGAGCAGTTCTTC. The variable domain in full, completed from reference TRBV12-5 and TRBJ2-1, reads DARVTQTPRHKVTEMGQEVTMRCQPILGHNTVFWYRQTMMQGLELLAYFRNRAPLDDSGMPKDRFSAEMPDATLATLKIQPSEPRDSAVYFCASGLVHLQGSSNEQFFGPGTRLTVL.

The rearrangement joins TRBV11-2 to TRBJ2-2; 7 nucleotides align to TRBD1. The CDR3 covers 18 residues. The germline CDR1 and CDR2 sequences are SGHAT and FQNNGV. The V and J ends lost 5 bases and 9 bases, in that order; junction bases with no gene match: 21. The CDR3 sequence: CASSRIYDRDLHVRELFF. In DNA form, the CDR3 reads TGTGCCAGCAGCCGGATATACGACAGGGATCTGCATGTCCGGGAGCTGTTTTTT.

The rearrangement uses TRBV5-1 and TRBJ2-3, with 13 nucleotides matching TRBD2. The CDR3 has 17 amino acids. Germline V gene data show CDR1 as SGHRS and CDR2 as YFSETQ. The trim removed 4 bases at V and 6 bases at J, leaving 11 bases unmatched. The CDR3 region is CASSPGTSGVVADTQYF. For the CDR3, the DNA is TGCGCCAGCAGCCCCGGGACTAGCGGGGTGGTTGCGGATACGCAGTATTTT.

The CDR3 loop reads CASTYGDRAAEAFF. The CDR3 nucleotides read TGTGCCAGCACCTACGGGGACAGGGCGGCTGAAGCTTTCTTT. The rearrangement links TRBV6-5 to TRBJ1-1, with TRBD1 matching 9 bases. There are 14 residues in the CDR3. In germline, CDR1 is MNHEY, CDR2 SVGAGI. J was trimmed by 6 bases and V by 7 bases; bases with no gene match: 9.

The chain employs TRBV6-5 and TRBJ1-2, with 8 bases lining up with TRBD1. The CDR3 consists of 12 residues. The V gene's germline CDR1 is MNHEY and CDR2 SVGAGI. Trimming cost V 6 bases and J 7 bases; bases outside gene matches: 4. DNA of the CDR3: TGTGCCAGCAGCCCGGACAGGGTTGGCTACACCTTC. Protein: CASSPDRVGYTF.